The source of this T cell receptor beta chain is a study of identifying expanded T cells in peripheral blood. The protocol was immunoSEQ multiplex PCR, while the TCRdb copy is restricted to in-frame clones and leaves out a portion. Altogether 100,000 or so clones are present, around 88% being singletons, with the ten largest covering 17%. No infections or other immune events were documented during collection. This CDR3 has 14 residues. Trimming took off 3 bases at V and 1 base at J, with 10 bases between the two ends. Germline CDR1 is SGHRS and CDR2 is YFSETQ. This clone was found once. The chain combines TRBV5-1 with TRBJ1-2, with D perhaps matching TRBD1 (6 bases). The sequenced material came from blood. The TCR originated in a person aged 18 to 69 in good health. The CDR3, as DNA: TGCGCCAGCAGCTCGGACAGAAATAACTATGGCTACACCTTC. This translates into CASSSDRNNYGYTF.